In its sample, the clone carrying this TCR beta chain was seen many times. Its antigen is unknown. Because the CDR3 is missing its conserved closing phenylalanine or tryptophan, this is likely a read error. Because the CDR3's place on the DNA is in doubt, the DNA is left out and the CDR3 is given as listed by TCRdb. This entry comes from a study of neurological immune-mediated disorders. From germline, CDR1 is MNHEY and CDR2 SVGEGT. The CDR3 has 13 residues if both end residues are counted. Overall study findings and caveats: Across subjects, expanded clones had no CDR3 amino acid sequences in common, pointing to private repertoires in all groups.

A 10-nucleotide random UMI tagged transcripts in template-switch 5'RACE cDNA synthesis. TCRdb itself ran the 5' RACE reads through MiXCR, one entry per CDR3 protein. The table includes about 70,000 distinct CDR3 sequences, around 3% detected once. The sequence came from a woman in her 50s with multiple sclerosis. Sequences were obtained from PBMCs. The chain is built from TRBV6-2 or TRBV6-3 and TRBJ2-4; the D segment call TRBD1 is taken from the table without a DNA check. This chain's CDR3 is CASSFATGGFAFV.